What follows are 23 T cell receptor beta chains derived from one specimen sequenced in a study of neurological immune-mediated disorders. MiXCR was run by TCRdb on the 5' RACE reads, yielding one entry per CDR3 protein. Among some 60,000 distinct CDR3 sequences, more than 7.5% were seen once, and the ten largest hold roughly an eighth. The time point is: longitudinal time-point 2. Input material: PBMCs. The receptor source for this set is a young man in good health.

In its sample, this clonotype was seen many times. V is TRBV7-2 and J is TRBJ2-5; 9 bases match TRBD1. The CDR3 is made up of 16 amino acids. V lost 6 bases to trimming and J lost 1 base; unmatched junction nucleotides: 9. Germline V gene data show CDR1 as SGHTA and CDR2 as FQGNSA. CDR3 sequence reads: CASRETGGVSQETQYF. CDR3 DNA sequence: TGTGCCAGCAGGGAAACAGGGGGCGTTTCCCAAGAGACCCAGTACTTC.

This clonotype was seen repeatedly, ten times or more. The V and J genes are TRBV7-9 and TRBJ2-7; 8 bases are a match to TRBD2. Looked up from germline, CDR1 is SEHNR and CDR2 is FQNEAQ (reference sequence). The length of the CDR3 is 15 residues. J gave up 1 base and V 5 bases, and 7 bases lay outside the gene matches. CDR3 loop: CASSPTSGHSYEQYF. The CDR3 nucleotides read TGTGCCAGCAGCCCCACTAGCGGTCATTCCTACGAGCAGTACTTC.

The chain combines TRBV5-1 with TRBJ1-1; TRBD1 is a possible D gene (6 bases). CDR3 length equals 15 residues. Looked up from germline, CDR1 is SGHRS and CDR2 is YFSETQ. The V end was cut by 0 bases, the J end by 0 bases, with 9 bases between. CDR3 residues: CASSLGQGMNTEAFF. CDR3 sequence (DNA): TGCGCCAGCAGCTTGGGCCAGGGGATGAACACTGAAGCTTTCTTT.

This clonotype was counted at least ten times. This sequence joins TRBV5-1 and TRBJ2-1, with 9 bases fitting TRBD2. This CDR3 region has 15 residues. J gave up 4 bases and V 2 bases, and 4 bases lay outside the gene matches. CDR1 SGHRS and CDR2 YFSETQ come from the germline V gene. The CDR3 is CASSFSGGLYNEQFF. CDR3 nucleotides: TGCGCCAGCAGCTTCAGCGGGGGGCTATACAATGAGCAGTTCTTC.

The chain is built from TRBV13 and TRBJ1-1, with D unresolved. V was trimmed by 2 bases and J by 5 bases, leaving 3 bases between them. The germline CDR1 and CDR2 sequences are PRHDT and FYEKMQ (reference sequence). This CDR3 is 11 amino acids long. CDR3 residues: CASSLFTEAFF. CDR3 nucleotide sequence: TGTGCCAGCAGCTTATTTACTGAAGCTTTCTTT. Looking up the rest from reference TRBV13 and TRBJ1-1 gives the full variable domain: AAGVIQSPRHLIKEKRETATLKCYPIPRHDTVYWYQQGPGQDPQFLISFYEKMQSDKGSIPDRFSAQQFSDYHSELNMSSLELGDSALYFCASSLFTEAFFGQGTRLTVV.

This clonotype came up many times. The V gene is TRBV12-3 or TRBV12-4, the J gene TRBJ2-6; unclear D gene. Trimming removed 3 bases at V and 3 bases at J, with 9 bases between. The CDR3 runs to 15 residues. The DNA for the CDR3 is TGTGCCAGCAGTTTGGCCCCGGGTGGGGCCAACGTCCTGACTTTC. Amino acids: CASSLAPGGANVLTF.

The table lists this clonotype with many counts. This CDR3 reads CSARELNEQFF. Here the CDR3 DNA reads TGCAGTGCTAGGGAGCTTAATGAGCAGTTCTTC. The chain couples TRBV20-1 to TRBJ2-1, with D unclear. Germline values: CDR1 DFQATT, CDR2 SNEGSKA (reference sequence). V was shortened by 3 bases and J by 7 bases, with 7 bases between the two germline ends. The CDR3 is 11 residues long.

This clonotype was found many times. The gene calls are TRBV7-9 and TRBJ2-1, with 7 bases aligning to TRBD2. Trimming removed 4 bases from V and 8 bases from J; junction bases left unmatched: 14. Germline-derived CDR1 and CDR2 are SEHNR and FQNEAQ (reference sequence). The CDR3 loop spans 16 amino acids. CDR3 bases: TGTGCCAGCAGCTCCATTCTAGGGCGGGAGAAGGATGAGCAGTTCTTC. Residues: CASSSILGREKDEQFF.

This clonotype was found many times. The V gene is TRBV29-1, the J gene TRBJ2-4; possibly TRBD1 for D (5 bases). The V gene lost 3 bases and the J gene lost 4 bases, with 19 bases spanning the gap. CDR3 length: 16 residues. The germline CDR1 and CDR2 sequences are SQVTM and ANQGSEA. The CDR3 DNA reads as TGCAGCGTTGAGCCTTGGGGCCAGGGTGGGAAAAACATTCAGTACTTC. Amino acid sequence: CSVEPWGQGGKNIQYF.

In this sample, this clonotype turned up many times. The chain has TRBV20-1 and TRBJ2-1, with D tentatively TRBD1 (5 bases). CDR1 and CDR2 from the germline V gene are DFQATT and SNEGSKA (reference sequence). The CDR3 is 13 residues long. Trimming cost V 0 bases and J 5 bases, with 8 bases left between them. The CDR3 DNA reads as TGCAGTGCTAGAGATGGCAGGGACAATGAGCAGTTCTTC. Its protein product is CSARDGRDNEQFF.

In this sample, this clonotype turned up many times. The chain joins TRBV5-1 to TRBJ1-1; no clear D gene. Germline V gives CDR1 SGHRS, CDR2 YFSETQ. This CDR3 is 14 amino acids long. The V end lost 1 base, the J end lost 2 bases, and 9 bases lay between the germline ends. CDR3 sequence (DNA): TGCGCCAGCAGCTTGTCTACAGCTAACACTGAAGCTTTCTTT. It is translated as CASSLSTANTEAFF.

This clonotype was recorded many times. DNA for the CDR3: TGTGCCATCAGGCAAGACAGGGGTTCCTACGAGCAGTACTTC. Its translation is CAIRQDRGSYEQYF. V gene TRBV10-3 combines with J gene TRBJ2-7; 8 bases fit TRBD1. V shed 6 bases, J shed 1 base, and the junction held 5 bases outside the gene matches. The CDR3 runs to 14 residues. The germline gives CDR1 ENHRY, CDR2 SYGVKD.

In this sample, this clonotype turned up many times. The chain recombines TRBV2 with TRBJ2-1, with 10 bases aligning to TRBD1. CDR1 is SNHLY and CDR2 is FYNNEI in the germline V gene. The CDR3 contains 12 residues. V lost 6 bases to trimming and J lost 7 bases; unmatched junction nucleotides: 0. In DNA form, the CDR3 reads TGTGCCAGCAGGGGACAGGGGAATGAGCAGTTCTTC. Amino acid sequence: CASRGQGNEQFF.

A word on this clonotype: With a much larger clone just one base away, this may be a read error. This chain links TRBV5-1 with TRBJ2-2; 7 bases fit TRBD1. Germline assignment: CDR1 SGHRS and CDR2 YFSETQ. The CDR3 is made up of 17 amino acids. The CDR3 bases are TGCGCCAGCAGCTTGGCCCCCGGGACAGCGAACACCAGGGAGCTGTTTTTT. Translated: CASSLAPGTANTRELFF.

This clonotype showed up many times. The V and J genes are TRBV20-1 and TRBJ2-6; a possible D gene is TRBD2 (6 bases). Germline lookup yields CDR1 DFQATT and CDR2 SNEGSKA (reference sequence). The CDR3 runs to 15 residues. Between the trimmed V and J ends, which lost 6 bases and 0 bases, there was a span of 12 bases. The CDR3 sequence is CSAPRGGSGANVLTF. CDR3 coding DNA: TGCAGTGCCCCCCGGGGAGGCTCTGGGGCCAACGTCCTGACTTTC.

This clonotype came up many times. The rearrangement links TRBV20-1 to TRBJ1-6; 11 bases line up with TRBD1. The CDR3 loop spans 13 amino acids. V trimming: 5 bases; J trimming: 9 bases; junction bases outside the gene matches: 3. Germline CDR1 is DFQATT and CDR2 is SNEGSKA (reference sequence). CDR3 in amino acids: CSAAGTGGSPLHF. The CDR3 DNA sequence: TGCAGTGCTGCCGGGACAGGGGGTTCACCCCTCCACTTT.

This clonotype was counted a few times. This sequence joins TRBV9 and TRBJ2-2; TRBD2 matches 11 bases. The CDR3 has 18 amino acids. V was clipped by 4 bases and J by 7 bases; unmatched bases: 15. Germline CDR1 reads SGDLS; CDR2 reads YYNGEE. The CDR3 sequence is CASSIALSGGAGHGELFF. The CDR3 DNA reads as TGTGCCAGCAGCATCGCCCTTAGCGGGGGGGCGGGACACGGGGAGCTGTTTTTT.

This clonotype was detected many times. CDR3 in DNA: TGCGCCAGCAGTGAGTATTGGAAGAACACTGAAGCTTTCTTT. It encodes CASSEYWKNTEAFF. J is TRBJ1-1 and V is TRBV10-2, with D hard to call. Trimming removed 1 base from V and 1 base from J, with 7 bases in between. Germline assignment: CDR1 WSHSY and CDR2 SAAADI. This CDR3 region has 14 residues.

The rearrangement joins TRBV3-1 to TRBJ1-4, with unresolved D. The CDR3 runs to 14 residues. The germline V and J ends were trimmed by 5 bases and 8 bases, with 15 bases remaining between them. Germline lookup yields CDR1 LGHDT and CDR2 YNNKEL (reference sequence). CDR3 bases: TGTGCCAGCAGCTTTGCTGGAGGGAACGAAAAACTGTTTTTT. Residues: CASSFAGGNEKLFF.

About this clonotype itself: This could be a read error, since a much larger clone is one nucleotide away. The rearrangement links TRBV27 to TRBJ1-3; unclear D gene. Germline V gene lookup returns CDR1 MNHEY and CDR2 SMNVEV (reference sequence). This CDR3 contains 14 residues. CDR3 amino acids: CVSSDGISGNTIYF. CDR3 coding DNA: TGTGTCAGCAGCGACGGCATATCTGGAAACACCATATATTTT.

This clonotype was counted at least ten times. This sequence joins TRBV28 and TRBJ1-4; TRBD1 aligns across 7 bases. With 7 bases clipped from V and 2 bases from J, the junction kept 7 bases outside the gene matches. The germline CDR1 and CDR2 sequences are MDHEN and SYDVKM. This CDR3 has 15 residues. Written as DNA, the CDR3 is TGTGCCAGCAATTACAGGGGCGGGACTAATGAAAAACTGTTTTTT. This translates into CASNYRGGTNEKLFF.

This clonotype was counted ten times or more. V is TRBV7-2 and J is TRBJ2-5; D might be TRBD1 (6 bases). CDR3 length: 14 residues. Germline loops: CDR1 SGHTA, CDR2 FQGNSA. V gave up 2 bases and J gave up 5 bases, with 12 bases separating them. CDR3 protein: CASSLSRGEETQYF. The CDR3 nucleotides read TGTGCCAGCAGCTTAAGCAGGGGCGAGGAGACCCAGTACTTC.

This clonotype was found many times. The gene calls are TRBV6-2 or TRBV6-3 and TRBJ1-2; D gene ambiguous. The germline gives CDR1 MNHEY, CDR2 SVGEGT. This CDR3 comprises 12 residues. V dropped 2 bases and J dropped 3 bases, with 4 bases sitting between them. CDR3 protein: CASSYTDYGYTF. In DNA form, the CDR3 reads TGTGCCAGCAGTTACACCGACTATGGCTACACCTTC.